The next 21 T cell receptor beta chains were all read from a single sample in a study of blood T cell repertoires in COVID-19 (TCRdb year 2020). The receptor library was made with the immunoSEQ multiplex PCR assay. TCRdb obtained this table from immuneACCESS and retained in-frame rearrangements with V and J assigned. These tables miss some clones; where compared with another copy, unresolved V genes account for less than half of the shortfall, and the remainder is unexplained. The sample table holds some 250,000 clones, of which under 90% were seen once. 3.5% to 4% of the sample goes to the ten largest clones. The sample consisted of PBMCs or T cells enriched from blood (not recorded which). The source is a woman in her twenties or thirties with acute COVID-19.

V and J are TRBV19 and TRBJ1-2; 9 bases are shared with TRBD1. V lost 7 bases to trimming and J lost 4 bases; unmatched junction nucleotides: 10. Germline V gene sequence: CDR1 LNHDA, CDR2 SQIVND (reference sequence). The CDR3 runs 15 residues. CDR3 region: CASTPDRGSSYGYTF. The CDR3 DNA follows: TGTGCCAGTACCCCGGACAGGGGCAGTTCCTATGGCTACACCTTC.

The chain couples TRBV28 to TRBJ1-2; 10 nucleotides match TRBD1. The CDR3 covers 14 residues. Germline V gene data show CDR1 as MDHEN and CDR2 as SYDVKM. V shed 6 bases, J shed 4 bases, and the junction held 5 bases outside the gene matches. CDR3 in amino acids: CASREGTGVYGYTF. As DNA, the CDR3 is TGTGCCAGCAGGGAGGGGACAGGGGTCTATGGCTACACCTTC.

Only a few counts were recorded for this clone. The V call is TRBV5-4, the J call TRBJ1-2; 7 bases match TRBD1. The CDR3 runs to 15 residues. The V gene's germline CDR1 is SGHNT and CDR2 YYREEE (reference sequence). Trimming at V came to 4 bases and at J to 1 base, leaving 7 bases not matched to a gene. As DNA, the CDR3 is TGTGCCAGCAGCGCCGGACAGGTCCTTAACTATGGCTACACCTTC. It encodes CASSAGQVLNYGYTF. The full variable domain, with the rest looked up from reference TRBV5-4 and TRBJ1-2, is ETGVTQSPTHLIKTRGQQVTLRCSSQSGHNTVSWYQQALGQGPQFIFQYYREEENGRGNFPPRFSGLQFPNYSSELNVNALELDDSALYLCASSAGQVLNYGYTFGSGTRLTVV.

The V gene is TRBV29-1, the J gene TRBJ1-1; tentatively, D is TRBD1 (5 bases). The length of the CDR3 is 15 residues. Trimming removed 2 bases from V and 1 base from J, with 14 bases in between. Germline-derived CDR1 and CDR2 are SQVTM and ANQGSEA. As DNA, the CDR3 is TGCAGCGTTGAAAGGTCAGGGTTAGGGAACACTGAAGCTTTCTTT. It specifies CSVERSGLGNTEAFF.

The chain recombines TRBV5-4 with TRBJ1-2, with 9 bases lining up with TRBD1. J was trimmed by 6 bases and V by 0 bases; bases with no gene match: 6. The germline V gene has CDR1 SGHNT and CDR2 YYREEE (reference sequence). The CDR3 sequence is 15 residues long. CDR3 in amino acids: CASSLEVGQGNGYTF. The CDR3 nucleotides read TGTGCCAGCAGCTTGGAGGTCGGACAGGGGAATGGCTACACCTTC.

The gene calls are TRBV4-3 and TRBJ2-7, with a possible D match to TRBD1 (5 bases). Germline V gives CDR1 LGHNA, CDR2 YSLEER. The CDR3 spans 20 residues. Deletions cut 0 bases from V and 4 bases from J, with 28 bases between. DNA of the CDR3: TGCGCCAGCAGCCAAGATTTTCTAGGGGAAGAACAAAGAGTGGTGTACGAGCAGTACTTC. Residues: CASSQDFLGEEQRVVYEQYF.

V gene TRBV27 combines with J gene TRBJ2-7; 7 bases match TRBD1. CDR1 is MNHEY and CDR2 is SMNVEV in the germline V gene (reference sequence). The CDR3 covers 17 residues. V gave up 0 bases and J gave up 3 bases; unmatched junction bases: 11. The CDR3 sequence is CASSLSKGRGIGYEQYF. CDR3 coding DNA: TGTGCCAGCAGTTTATCGAAGGGCAGGGGGATAGGCTACGAGCAGTACTTC.

This chain links TRBV9 with TRBJ2-7, with 9 bases matching TRBD1. This CDR3 has 14 residues. The J segment lost 4 bases and the V segment lost 0 bases, leaving 2 bases of the junction unmatched. Germline CDR1 is SGDLS and CDR2 is YYNGEE. In DNA form, the CDR3 reads TGTGCCAGCAGCGTAGAGGGACAGGGATACGAGCAGTACTTC. Protein product: CASSVEGQGYEQYF.

The chain couples TRBV3-1 (or the pseudogene TRBV3-2) to TRBJ2-5; weak D call: TRBD1 (6 bases). Trimming removed 3 bases from V and 1 base from J, with 12 bases in between. The germline gives CDR1 LGHDT, CDR2 YNNKEL (reference sequence). The CDR3 runs to 15 residues. Here the CDR3 DNA reads TGTGCCAGCAGCCAGATTCGGACAGCCCAAGAGACCCAGTACTTC. This codes for CASSQIRTAQETQYF.

This sequence joins TRBV7-9 and TRBJ1-1; the D gene is possibly TRBD1 (5 bases). The V gene lost 5 bases and the J gene lost 1 base, with 20 bases spanning the gap. CDR3 size: 17 residues. Germline assignment: CDR1 SEHNR and CDR2 FQNEAQ (reference sequence). The CDR3 region is CASSHPYVGGKNTEAFF. Here the CDR3 DNA reads TGTGCCAGCAGCCACCCGTACGTCGGGGGGAAGAACACTGAAGCTTTCTTT.

The chain links TRBV5-6 to TRBJ2-7; the match to TRBD1 covers 9 bases. CDR1 and CDR2 from the germline V gene are SGHDT and YYEEEE. The CDR3 loop spans 13 amino acids. V dropped 6 bases and J dropped 6; count of bases not matched to a gene: 7. CDR3 protein: CASTEGQGAEQYF. DNA for the CDR3: TGTGCCAGCACCGAGGGACAGGGTGCCGAGCAGTACTTC.

The chain couples TRBV7-9 to TRBJ1-5; D is unresolved. The germline V gene encodes CDR1 SEHNR and CDR2 FQNEAQ (reference sequence). The CDR3 spans 15 residues. Trimming stripped 1 base from V and 2 bases from J, with 9 bases between. The CDR3 here is CASSLDGQGNQPQHF. The CDR3 DNA sequence: TGTGCCAGCAGCTTAGACGGCCAGGGCAATCAGCCCCAGCATTTT.

The chain carries TRBV29-1 and TRBJ1-1; D not resolved. Between the trimmed V and J ends, which lost 4 bases and 7 bases, there was a span of 10 bases. CDR3 length equals 11 residues. Germline CDR1 and CDR2: SQVTM and ANQGSEA. CDR3 nucleotide sequence: TGCAGCGTTGTCCCAGACAATGAAGCTTTCTTT. It encodes CSVVPDNEAFF.

CDR3 in DNA: TGCGCCAGCAGCCGGGACAGCGTCTCCTACGAGCAGTACTTC. It encodes CASSRDSVSYEQYF. This sequence joins TRBV4-1 and TRBJ2-7; 7 bases agree with TRBD1. The CDR3 is made up of 14 amino acids. V shed 4 bases and J 0 bases; nucleotides not matched to a gene: 3. Looked up from germline, CDR1 is MGHRA and CDR2 is YSYEKL.

The chain is built from TRBV3-1 (or the pseudogene TRBV3-2) and TRBJ1-4; no clear D gene. The length of the CDR3 is 15 residues. Germline V CDR1 and CDR2: LGHDT, YNNKEL (reference sequence). V was pared by 4 bases and J by 7 bases, with 16 bases between. CDR3 nucleotides: TGTGCCAGCAGCCGAGACGTCCTTACGGTTGAAAAACTGTTTTTT. This encodes CASSRDVLTVEKLFF.

The gene calls are TRBV2 and TRBJ1-5; no clear D. This CDR3 has 15 amino acids. V lost 7 bases, J lost 1 base, and 14 bases lay in between. CDR1 and CDR2 (germline): SNHLY, FYNNEI. The CDR3 nucleotides are TGTGCCAGCATCGAGTATCCGGGAAGCAATCAGCCCCAGCATTTT. Protein product: CASIEYPGSNQPQHF. Full variable domain (remainder filled in from reference TRBV2 and TRBJ1-5): EPEVTQTPSHQVTQMGQEVILRCVPISNHLYFYWYRQILGQKVEFLVSFYNNEISEKSEIFDDQFSVERPDGSNFTLKIRSTKLEDSAMYFCASIEYPGSNQPQHFGDGTRLSIL.

The chain recombines TRBV7-9 with TRBJ2-3; 7 bases fit TRBD2. Germline V gene data show CDR1 as SEHNR and CDR2 as FQNEAQ (reference sequence). The V gene end was trimmed by 6 bases and the J gene end by 1 base; junction bases not matched to a gene: 7. This CDR3 has 15 amino acids. DNA of the CDR3: TGTGCCAGCAGTTTACAGCGGGGTCGCACAGATACGCAGTATTTT. Protein product: CASSLQRGRTDTQYF.

The rearrangement links TRBV27 to TRBJ1-3, with 7 bases aligning to TRBD1. Unmatched junction bases numbered 13, after V lost 6 bases and J lost 8 bases. The CDR3 runs to 15 residues. From germline, CDR1 is MNHEY and CDR2 SMNVEV (reference sequence). As DNA, the CDR3 is TGTGCCAGCAGCCCTACTACAGGGGTCTCGGACACCATATATTTT. Translated: CASSPTTGVSDTIYF.

V is TRBV27 and J is TRBJ1-2, with TRBD1 as a possible D gene (5 bases). CDR1 and CDR2 (germline): MNHEY, SMNVEV (reference sequence). CDR3 length equals 14 residues. Trimming left V 6 bases short and J 0 bases short, with 11 bases between. This CDR3 reads CASRPTAANYGYTF. CDR3 DNA sequence: TGTGCCAGCAGACCGACAGCCGCTAACTATGGCTACACCTTC.

This rearrangement joins TRBV4-2 to TRBJ2-5; 7 bases align to TRBD1. The CDR3 consists of 17 residues. Trimming cost V 3 bases and J 2 bases; bases outside gene matches: 12. Germline V lookup: CDR1 LGHNA, CDR2 YNFKEQ. This CDR3 reads CASSQGPGGRGQETQYF. The CDR3 DNA reads as TGTGCCAGCAGCCAGGGGCCAGGGGGAAGAGGGCAAGAGACCCAGTACTTC.

DNA of the CDR3: TGTGCCAGCTCACCAAGCGGGACGGGCTCCTACGAGCAGTACTTC. Translation gives CASSPSGTGSYEQYF. The V gene is TRBV18, the J gene TRBJ2-7; 7 bases are a match to TRBD2. Germline values: CDR1 KGHSH, CDR2 LQKENI. The junction had 4 bases not matched to a gene; V was cut back by 2 bases and J by 0 bases. This CDR3 region has 15 residues.